The 8 T cell receptor beta chains presented below share a single source sample, sequenced in a study of tumor-infiltrating lymphocytes in primary liver carcinoma. Each 20-30 mg portion of unsorted bulk tissue served as the source for co-extraction of RNA and DNA. With a constant-region primer, TCR beta cDNA was made from approximately 510 ng of total RNA. Three nested multiplex PCR rounds, a slightly modified ARM-PCR method, built the TCR beta libraries. TRBV1-TRBV30 forward primers paired with a C-beta reverse primer were used in the first two PCR rounds, which ran about 11 cycles each. Each CDR3 protein is one row after TCRdb ran MiXCR on the multiplex PCR reads. Of 95,000 to 100,000 distinct CDR3 sequences listed, about 62% are singletons. The sample taken for sequencing was liver tumor tissue from sampling region 2. The sample's subset: tumor region T2, inferior pole. These receptors came from a woman between 55 and 75 years old with primary liver carcinoma and hepatitis B virus infection.

In regard to this clonotype: Sequence at one end of the junction differs from germline and may be a read error. The chain carries TRBV11-2 and TRBJ2-3; tentative D call: TRBD1 (7 bases). Germline loops: CDR1 SGHAT, CDR2 FQNNGV. There are 17 residues in the CDR3. CDR3 in DNA: TGCGCCAGCAGCTCAGGGGGACTGACGTACACGTCAGATACGCAGTATTTT. Its protein product is CASSSGGLTYTSDTQYF. The complete variable domain, with remaining parts taken from reference TRBV11-2 and TRBJ2-3, reads EAGVAQSPRYKIIEKRQSVAFWCNPISGHATLYWYQQILGQGPKLLIQFQNNGVVDDSQLPKDRFSAERLKGVDSTLKIQPAKLEDSAVYLCASSSGGLTYTSDTQYFGPGTRLTVL.

V and J are TRBV7-9 and TRBJ2-5, with a weak D call TRBD2 (6 bases). In germline, CDR1 is SEHNR, CDR2 FQNEAQ (reference sequence). CDR3 length equals 16 residues. Trimming removed 1 base at V and 0 bases at J, with 12 bases between. CDR3 protein: CASSLGRLAYQETQYF. CDR3 DNA: TGTGCCAGCAGCTTAGGCAGGCTAGCGTACCAAGAGACCCAGTACTTC.

In regard to this clonotype: This CDR3 fails to terminate in the conserved phenylalanine or tryptophan, so it likely reflects a read error. This sequence joins TRBV4-1 and TRBJ2-3; the D gene is possibly TRBD2 (7 bases). CDR1 and CDR2 from the germline V gene are MGHRA and YSYEKL. CDR3 length: 14 residues. V lost 7 bases and J 2 bases, leaving 13 bases between the germline ends. The CDR3 nucleotides are TGCGCCAGCACCATGGGGGGGCTCACAGATACGCAGTATTAT. Translated: CASTMGGLTDTQYY.

Turning to this clonotype: Germline is not matched at one junction end, which may reflect a read error. The V gene is TRBV6-5, the J gene TRBJ1-1; D may be TRBD1 (5 bases). From germline, CDR1 is MNHEY and CDR2 SVGAGI. This CDR3 has 14 residues. The CDR3: CVSSYSRGNTEAFF. CDR3 nucleotide sequence: TGTGTCAGCAGTTACTCGAGGGGAAACACTGAAGCTTTCTTT.

This clonotype has only one observation. This could be a read error, since a much larger clone is one nucleotide away. This chain joins TRBV2 and TRBJ2-3, with 10 bases fitting TRBD2. Trimming cost V 4 bases and J 3 bases; bases outside gene matches: 7. The CDR3 consists of 16 residues. The germline V gene encodes CDR1 SNHLY and CDR2 FYNNEI. CDR3 loop: CASSGGVSGRTDTQYF. The CDR3, as DNA: TGTGCCAGCAGTGGAGGTGTTAGCGGGAGGACAGATACGCAGTATTTT.

This clonotype was counted many times. This chain joins TRBV4-1 and TRBJ2-2; D uncertain. The germline V and J ends were trimmed by 3 bases and 1 base, with 9 bases remaining between them. Per the germline V gene, CDR1 is MGHRA and CDR2 is YSYEKL. This CDR3 is built from 15 residues. The CDR3 region has the DNA TGCGCCAGCAGCCATGGGCACAGGAACACCGGGGAGCTGTTTTTT. Translating it yields CASSHGHRNTGELFF.

With respect to this clonotype: At one end the junction does not follow the germline gene, possibly because of a read error. The V and J genes are TRBV12-3 or TRBV12-4 and TRBJ1-1, with D possibly matching TRBD1 (5 bases). The CDR3 length is 14 residues. CDR3 DNA: TGTGCCAGCTACACCCGGGGGGAGAACACCGAAGCTTTCTTT. Its protein product is CASYTRGENTEAFF.

About this clonotype itself: This clone may be a read error of a much larger clone one base away. V usage is TRBV12-5 and J usage is TRBJ2-1; 7 nucleotides line up with TRBD2. Germline lookup yields CDR1 LGHNT and CDR2 FRNRAP. The CDR3 is 15 residues long. This chain's CDR3 is CASGLSSGLYNEQLF. CDR3 DNA: TGTGCTAGTGGTCTATCTAGCGGACTCTACAATGAGCAGCTCTTC.